This T cell receptor beta chain was found in a study of T cell repertoires in ileal Crohn's disease. Looking at the study overall: All patients had surgery for stricturing (approximately 60%) or penetrating (about 40%) disease.

This CDR3 comprises 17 residues. J lost 0 bases, V lost 5 bases, and 11 bases had no gene match. The germline V gene has CDR1 SGHRS and CDR2 YFSETQ. Only in-frame clones appear in the TCRdb table, and some are missing; sequencing was by immunoSEQ multiplex PCR. The sample records under 35,000 clones, roughly 75% being singletons. The study's findings and limits: Active smokers at surgery had more clonal expansions than non-smokers. Compared with CD4 T cells, sorted CD8 cells carried more expanded clones.

On this clone itself: The antigen is unknown.

Sequences were obtained from ileal tissue. This receptor was identified in an adult with Crohn's disease. The chain uses TRBV5-1 and TRBJ1-1; TRBD1 matches at 9 bases. The CDR3, as DNA: TGCGCCAGCAGTTACGTCCCGGGACAGGGAATGAACACTGAAGCTTTCTTT. Translation: CASSYVPGQGMNTEAFF.